These 18 T cell receptor beta chains share one sample of origin, sequenced in a study of response to subunit inactivated influenza vaccine listed by TCRdb under 2018. The library was prepared using RT-PCR. Reads for this sample came from an Illumina HiSeq 2500. Clones were called with MiXCR by TCRdb after fastp trimmed the public reads at Q25, and only in-frame beta chains were retained. Every distinct CDR3 protein forms one entry, paired with its most common genes and DNA. The sample table holds around 480,000 distinct CDR3 sequences, of which 15% to 20% were seen once. The top ten clonotypes cover about 3% of the sample. This specimen consisted of CD4+ T cells sorted from PBMCs, obtained less than 25 months after vaccination. These receptors came from a man aged 45 to 75 who received an inactivated influenza vaccine. Donor details come from another sample of the same person, matched by shared clones.

This clonotype was seen a few times. V and J are TRBV18 and TRBJ1-1; D call uncertain. Germline CDR1 is KGHSH and CDR2 is LQKENI. Trimming pared 6 bases from V and 1 base from J, leaving 12 bases between. CDR3 size: 14 residues. Here the CDR3 reads CASSPEARNTEAFF. In nucleotides, the CDR3 is TGTGCCAGCTCTCCCGAAGCCAGGAACACTGAAGCTTTCTTT.

The gene calls are TRBV20-1 and TRBJ1-1, with no clear D. Germline V gene sequence: CDR1 DFQATT, CDR2 SNEGSKA (reference sequence). This CDR3 spans 10 amino acids. V dropped 3 bases and J dropped 10 bases, with 9 bases sitting between them. CDR3 sequence reads: CSASSSAAFF. In nucleotides, the CDR3 is TGCAGTGCTAGTTCCAGCGCAGCTTTCTTT.

In its sample, this clonotype was seen a few times. The chain couples TRBV20-1 to TRBJ2-7; maybe TRBD1 (5 bases). Per germline, CDR1 DFQATT and CDR2 SNEGSKA (reference sequence). The CDR3 spans 14 residues. V was pared by 1 base and J by 2 bases, with 12 bases between. This CDR3 reads CSARVPGPPYEQYF. The CDR3 DNA reads TGCAGTGCTAGAGTACCAGGGCCCCCCTACGAGCAGTACTTC.

The chain carries TRBV20-1 and TRBJ1-1, with TRBD1 identical over 8 bases. In germline, CDR1 is DFQATT, CDR2 SNEGSKA (reference sequence). V gave up 1 base and J gave up 1 base; unmatched junction bases: 5. This CDR3 has 15 residues. CDR3 coding DNA: TGCAGTGCTAGAGGGCAGGGGGCGCGGAACACTGAAGCTTTCTTT. Its translation is CSARGQGARNTEAFF.

Many counts were recorded for this clonotype. V usage is TRBV7-2 and J usage is TRBJ1-5; TRBD1 is a possible D gene (5 bases). The CDR3 contains 15 residues. The germline CDR1 and CDR2 sequences are SGHTA and FQGNSA. V shed 3 bases and J shed 2 bases, with 11 bases lying between them. CDR3 protein: CASSFSGTGNQPQHF. CDR3 nucleotide sequence: TGTGCCAGCAGCTTCTCTGGGACGGGCAATCAGCCCCAGCATTTT.

This chain connects TRBV28 to TRBJ2-5; 10 bases are a match to TRBD2. The CDR3 totals 17 residues. The V segment lost 5 bases and the J segment 5 bases; nucleotides outside the gene matches: 14. In germline, CDR1 is MDHEN, CDR2 SYDVKM. Here the CDR3 reads CASSTLAGAMGDETQYF. As DNA, the CDR3 is TGTGCCAGCAGTACGCTAGCGGGGGCCATGGGGGACGAGACCCAGTACTTC.

This clonotype was counted many times. The chain carries TRBV7-9 and TRBJ2-5; D assignment may be TRBD1 or TRBD2 (6 bases each). In germline, CDR1 is SEHNR, CDR2 FQNEAQ (reference sequence). The CDR3 is 16 residues long. V lost 3 bases, J lost 2 bases, and 16 bases lay in between. The CDR3 coding sequence is TGTGCCAGCAGCTTCGTTGGGGGGCCTGCTCAAGAGACCCAGTACTTC. Amino acid sequence: CASSFVGGPAQETQYF.

This clonotype has only a few counts. The rearrangement uses TRBV12-3 or TRBV12-4 and TRBJ2-3; the D gene is possibly TRBD1 (6 bases). Between the trimmed V and J ends, which lost 4 bases and 5 bases, there was a span of 16 bases. The CDR3 is made up of 15 amino acids. The DNA for the CDR3 is TGTGCCAGCAGTTCGGGCAGGGGAGTTATAGATACGCAGTATTTT. Its protein is CASSSGRGVIDTQYF.

V and J are TRBV12-3 or TRBV12-4 and TRBJ1-6; D gene unclear. The V gene lost 0 bases and the J gene lost 7 bases, with 10 bases spanning the gap. The CDR3 totals 15 residues. The CDR3 region is CASSLAGGENSPLHF. DNA of the CDR3: TGTGCCAGCAGTTTAGCGGGCGGAGAGAATTCACCCCTCCACTTT.

The rearrangement joins TRBV20-1 to TRBJ2-5, with D tentatively TRBD1 (6 bases). Germline lookup yields CDR1 DFQATT and CDR2 SNEGSKA (reference sequence). The germline V and J ends were trimmed by 3 bases and 2 bases, with 10 bases remaining between them. This CDR3 is 13 amino acids long. CDR3 in amino acids: CSARRTEQETQYF. The CDR3 DNA is TGCAGTGCTAGGAGGACAGAGCAAGAGACCCAGTACTTC.

This chain uses TRBV20-1 with TRBJ2-3; D possibly corresponds to TRBD2 (5 bases). The CDR3 sequence is 13 residues long. V lost 1 base to trimming and J lost 4 bases, with 9 bases between them. Germline-derived CDR1 and CDR2 are DFQATT and SNEGSKA (reference sequence). CDR3 in amino acids: CSARARVADTQYF. As DNA, the CDR3 is TGCAGTGCTAGAGCGCGGGTGGCAGATACGCAGTATTTT.

V usage is TRBV11-2 and J usage is TRBJ2-7; tentatively, D is TRBD2 (5 bases). Germline CDR1 is SGHAT and CDR2 is FQNNGV. Trimming removed 4 bases at V and 4 bases at J, with 11 bases between. This CDR3 has 13 amino acids. CDR3 DNA sequence: TGTGCCAGCAGCTATAGCGTTCTATACGAGCAGTACTTC. Translation gives CASSYSVLYEQYF.

This clonotype was counted between two and nine times. This chain connects TRBV3-1 to TRBJ1-4; the match to TRBD1 covers 7 bases. The trim removed 6 bases at V and 4 bases at J, leaving 5 bases unmatched. CDR1 and CDR2 from the germline V gene are LGHDT and YNNKEL (reference sequence). The CDR3 length is 14 residues. The CDR3 bases are TGTGCCAGCAGACCGACAGGGAATAATGAAAAACTGTTTTTT. It translates to CASRPTGNNEKLFF.

The chain recombines TRBV10-3 with TRBJ1-1; D is unresolved. The germline V gene has CDR1 ENHRY and CDR2 SYGVKD. V was shortened by 2 bases and J by 0 bases, with 4 bases between the two germline ends. The CDR3 length is 13 residues. The CDR3 nucleotides read TGTGCCATCAGTGAGGGTATGAACACTGAAGCTTTCTTT. It is translated as CAISEGMNTEAFF.

This clonotype was observed many times. The chain carries TRBV7-2 and TRBJ2-7; tentatively, D is TRBD2 (6 bases). V was cut by 1 base and J by 2 bases, with 9 bases left in between. There are 14 residues in the CDR3. CDR1 and CDR2 from the germline V gene are SGHTA and FQGNSA. CDR3 nucleotide sequence: TGTGCCAGCAGCTTAGACCGGGGGACCTACGAGCAGTACTTC. Protein sequence: CASSLDRGTYEQYF.

The chain uses TRBV20-1 and TRBJ2-7; 7 bases are shared with TRBD2. The CDR3 loop spans 14 amino acids. Losses at the gene ends were 3 bases for V and 0 bases for J; bases not matched to a gene: 5. Germline V gene lookup returns CDR1 DFQATT and CDR2 SNEGSKA (reference sequence). CDR3 in DNA: TGCAGTGCTAGGGAGGGCGGGAGCTCCTACGAGCAGTACTTC. The encoded protein is CSAREGGSSYEQYF.

The chain joins TRBV4-1 to TRBJ1-1; 7 nucleotides match TRBD1. The V gene end was trimmed by 0 bases and the J gene end by 11 bases; junction bases not matched to a gene: 15. The CDR3 length is 16 residues. Germline assignment: CDR1 MGHRA and CDR2 YSYEKL. CDR3: CASSQDEGASLSKAFF. CDR3 nucleotides: TGCGCCAGCAGCCAAGACGAGGGGGCCTCTCTATCTAAGGCTTTCTTT.

V usage is TRBV7-2 and J usage is TRBJ2-5, with D maybe TRBD1 (6 bases). Per germline, CDR1 SGHTA and CDR2 FQGNSA. Trimming removed 5 bases at V and 2 bases at J, with 15 bases between. This CDR3 comprises 15 residues. The CDR3: CASSPRTAVQETQYF. The CDR3 nucleotides are TGTGCCAGCAGCCCCCGGACAGCGGTACAAGAGACCCAGTACTTC.